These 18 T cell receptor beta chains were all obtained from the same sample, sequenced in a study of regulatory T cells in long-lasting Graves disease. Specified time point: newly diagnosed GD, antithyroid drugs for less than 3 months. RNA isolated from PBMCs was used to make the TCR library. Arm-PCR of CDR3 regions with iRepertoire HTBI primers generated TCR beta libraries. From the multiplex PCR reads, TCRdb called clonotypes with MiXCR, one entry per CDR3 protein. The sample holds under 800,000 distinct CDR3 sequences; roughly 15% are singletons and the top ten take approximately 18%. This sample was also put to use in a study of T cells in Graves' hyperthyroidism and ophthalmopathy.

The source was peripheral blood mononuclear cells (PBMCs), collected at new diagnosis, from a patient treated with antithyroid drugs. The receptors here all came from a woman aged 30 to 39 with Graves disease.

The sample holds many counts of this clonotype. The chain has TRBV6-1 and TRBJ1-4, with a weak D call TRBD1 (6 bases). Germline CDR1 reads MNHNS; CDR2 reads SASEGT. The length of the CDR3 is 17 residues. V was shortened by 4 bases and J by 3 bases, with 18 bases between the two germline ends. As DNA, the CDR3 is TGTGCCAGCAGTGCTAAGCAGGGGAACCACCCTAATGAAAAACTGTTTTTT. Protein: CASSAKQGNHPNEKLFF.

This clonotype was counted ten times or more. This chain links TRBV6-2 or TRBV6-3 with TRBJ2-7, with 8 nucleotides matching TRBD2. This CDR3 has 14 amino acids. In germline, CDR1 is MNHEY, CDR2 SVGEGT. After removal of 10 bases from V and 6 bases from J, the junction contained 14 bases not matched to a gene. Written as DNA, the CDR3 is TGTGCCACACTAGCGGAAACGAAGCGGGGCGAGCAGTACTTC. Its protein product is CATLAETKRGEQYF.

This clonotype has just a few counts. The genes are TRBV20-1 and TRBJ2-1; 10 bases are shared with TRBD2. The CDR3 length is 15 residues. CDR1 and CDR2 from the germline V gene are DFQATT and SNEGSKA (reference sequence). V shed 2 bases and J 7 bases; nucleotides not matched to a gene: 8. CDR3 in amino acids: CSARFSSGRSNEQFF. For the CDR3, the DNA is TGCAGTGCTAGATTTTCTAGCGGGAGATCGAATGAGCAGTTCTTC.

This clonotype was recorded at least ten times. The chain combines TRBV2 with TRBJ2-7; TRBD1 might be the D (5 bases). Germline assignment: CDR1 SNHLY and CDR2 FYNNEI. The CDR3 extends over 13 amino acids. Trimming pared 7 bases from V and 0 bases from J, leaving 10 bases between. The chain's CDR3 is CASNQGHSYEQYF. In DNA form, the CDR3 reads TGTGCCAGCAACCAGGGCCACTCCTACGAGCAGTACTTC.

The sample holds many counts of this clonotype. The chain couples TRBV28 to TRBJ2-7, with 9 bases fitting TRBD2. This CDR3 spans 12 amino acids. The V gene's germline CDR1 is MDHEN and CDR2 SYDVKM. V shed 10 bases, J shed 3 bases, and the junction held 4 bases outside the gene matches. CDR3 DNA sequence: TGTGCCACCAGACTAGCGGACTACGAGCAGTACTTC. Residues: CATRLADYEQYF.

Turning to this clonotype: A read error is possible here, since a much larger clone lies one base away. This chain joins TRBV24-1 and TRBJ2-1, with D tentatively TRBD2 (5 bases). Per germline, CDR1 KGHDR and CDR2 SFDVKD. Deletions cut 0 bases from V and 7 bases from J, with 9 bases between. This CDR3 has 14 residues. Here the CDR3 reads CATSDLLRRNEQFF. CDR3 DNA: TGTGCCACCAGTGATTTGCTCAGGAGGAATGAGCAGTTCTTC.

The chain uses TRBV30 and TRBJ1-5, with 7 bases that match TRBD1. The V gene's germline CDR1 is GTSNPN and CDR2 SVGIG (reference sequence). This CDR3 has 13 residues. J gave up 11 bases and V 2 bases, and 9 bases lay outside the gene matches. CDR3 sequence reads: CAWSFSGGKTQHF. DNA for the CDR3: TGTGCCTGGAGTTTCTCAGGGGGTAAGACCCAGCATTTT. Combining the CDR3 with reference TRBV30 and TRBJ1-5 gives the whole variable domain SQTIHQWPATLVQPVGSPLSLECTVEGTSNPNLYWYRQAAGRGLQLLFYSVGIGQISSEVPQNLSASRPQDRQFILSSKKLLLSDSGFYLCAWSFSGGKTQHFGDGTRLSIL.

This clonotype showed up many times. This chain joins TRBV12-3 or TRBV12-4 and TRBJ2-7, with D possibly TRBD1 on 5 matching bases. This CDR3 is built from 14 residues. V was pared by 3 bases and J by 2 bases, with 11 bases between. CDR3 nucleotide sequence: TGTGCCAGCAGTTTGGCAGGGCCCCCCTACGAGCAGTACTTC. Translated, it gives CASSLAGPPYEQYF.

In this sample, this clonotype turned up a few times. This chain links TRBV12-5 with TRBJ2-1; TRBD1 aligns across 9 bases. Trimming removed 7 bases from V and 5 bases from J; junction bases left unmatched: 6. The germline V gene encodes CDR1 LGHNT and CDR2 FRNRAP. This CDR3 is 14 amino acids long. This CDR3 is CASARGQGHNEQFF. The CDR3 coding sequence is TGTGCTAGTGCTCGGGGACAGGGTCACAATGAGCAGTTCTTC.

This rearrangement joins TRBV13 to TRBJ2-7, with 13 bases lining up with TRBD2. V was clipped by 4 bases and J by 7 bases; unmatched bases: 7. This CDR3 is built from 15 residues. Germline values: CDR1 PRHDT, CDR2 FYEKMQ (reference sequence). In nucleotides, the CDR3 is TGTGCCAGCAGCTATACTAGCGGGAGGGCGGCTGAGCAGTACTTC. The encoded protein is CASSYTSGRAAEQYF.

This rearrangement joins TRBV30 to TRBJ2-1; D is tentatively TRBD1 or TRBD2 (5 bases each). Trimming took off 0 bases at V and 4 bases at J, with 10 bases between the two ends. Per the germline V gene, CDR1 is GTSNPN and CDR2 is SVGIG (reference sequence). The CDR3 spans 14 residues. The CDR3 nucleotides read TGTGCCTGGAGTGTATGGGGGATTTACAATGAGCAGTTCTTC. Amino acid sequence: CAWSVWGIYNEQFF.

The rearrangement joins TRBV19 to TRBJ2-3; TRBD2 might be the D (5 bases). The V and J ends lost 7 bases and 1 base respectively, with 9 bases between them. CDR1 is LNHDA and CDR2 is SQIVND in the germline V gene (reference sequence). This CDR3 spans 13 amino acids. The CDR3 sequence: CASKISGTDTQYF. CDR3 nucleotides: TGTGCCAGTAAGATTAGCGGCACAGATACGCAGTATTTT.

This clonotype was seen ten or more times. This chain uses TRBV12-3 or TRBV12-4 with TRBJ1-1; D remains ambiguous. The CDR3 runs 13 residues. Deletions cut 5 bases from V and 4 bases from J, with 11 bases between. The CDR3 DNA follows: TGTGCCAGCAGTCCCAGACCCGGCACTGAAGCTTTCTTT. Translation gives CASSPRPGTEAFF.

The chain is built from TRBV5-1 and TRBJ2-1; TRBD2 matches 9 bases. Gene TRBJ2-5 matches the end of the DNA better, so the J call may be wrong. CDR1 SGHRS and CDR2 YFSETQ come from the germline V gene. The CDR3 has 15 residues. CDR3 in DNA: TGCGCCAGCAGTTTCCTAGCGGGGTCACAAGAGACCCAGTACTTC. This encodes CASSFLAGSQETQYF.

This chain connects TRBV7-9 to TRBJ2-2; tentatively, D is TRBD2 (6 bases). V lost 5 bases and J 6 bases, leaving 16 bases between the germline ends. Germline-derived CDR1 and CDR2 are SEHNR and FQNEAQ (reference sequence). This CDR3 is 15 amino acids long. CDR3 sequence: CASSPLGGTPGELFF. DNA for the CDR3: TGTGCCAGCAGCCCTCTGGGGGGAACCCCCGGGGAGCTGTTTTTT.

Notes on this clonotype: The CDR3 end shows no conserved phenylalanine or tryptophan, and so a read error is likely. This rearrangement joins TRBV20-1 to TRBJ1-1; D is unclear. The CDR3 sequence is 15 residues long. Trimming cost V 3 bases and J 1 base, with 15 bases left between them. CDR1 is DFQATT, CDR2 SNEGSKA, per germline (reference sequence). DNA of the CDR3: TGCAGTGCTAGGGGGAGGACCGCCACGAACACTGAAGCTTTCCTT. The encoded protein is CSARGRTATNTEAFL.

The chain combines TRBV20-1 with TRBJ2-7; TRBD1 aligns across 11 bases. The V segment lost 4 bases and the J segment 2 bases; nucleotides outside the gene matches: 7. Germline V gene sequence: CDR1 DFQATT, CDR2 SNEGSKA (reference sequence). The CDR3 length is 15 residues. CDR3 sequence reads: CSATSSGQGAYEQYF. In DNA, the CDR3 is TGCAGTGCTACATCCTCGGGACAGGGGGCCTACGAGCAGTACTTC.

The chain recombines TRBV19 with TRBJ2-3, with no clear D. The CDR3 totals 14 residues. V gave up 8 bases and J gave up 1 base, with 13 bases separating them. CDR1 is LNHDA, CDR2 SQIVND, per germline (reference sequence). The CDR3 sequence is CASRKRRGTDTQYF. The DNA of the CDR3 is TGTGCCAGTCGAAAACGGCGTGGCACAGATACGCAGTATTTT.